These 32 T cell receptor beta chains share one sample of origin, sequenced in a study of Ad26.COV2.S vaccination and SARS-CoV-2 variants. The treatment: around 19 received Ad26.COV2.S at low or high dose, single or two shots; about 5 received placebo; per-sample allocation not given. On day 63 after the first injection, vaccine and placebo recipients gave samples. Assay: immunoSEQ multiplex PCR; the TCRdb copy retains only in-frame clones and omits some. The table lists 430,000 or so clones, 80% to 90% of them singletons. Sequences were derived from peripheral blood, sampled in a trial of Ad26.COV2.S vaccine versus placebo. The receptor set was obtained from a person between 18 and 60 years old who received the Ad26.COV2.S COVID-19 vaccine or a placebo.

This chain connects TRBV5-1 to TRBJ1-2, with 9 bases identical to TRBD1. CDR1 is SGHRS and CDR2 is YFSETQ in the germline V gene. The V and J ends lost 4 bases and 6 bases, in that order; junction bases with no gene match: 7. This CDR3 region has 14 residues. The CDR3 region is CASSMDRGLDGYTF. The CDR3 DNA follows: TGCGCCAGCAGCATGGACAGGGGTCTCGATGGCTACACCTTC.

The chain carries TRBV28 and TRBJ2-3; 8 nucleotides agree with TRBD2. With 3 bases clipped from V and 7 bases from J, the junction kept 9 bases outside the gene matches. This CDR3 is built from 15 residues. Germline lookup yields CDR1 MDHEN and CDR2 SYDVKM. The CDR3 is CASSFPRTSQNTQYF. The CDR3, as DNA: TGTGCCAGCAGTTTTCCTCGGACTAGCCAAAATACGCAGTATTTT.

The CDR3 nucleotides read TGTGCCATCAGTGAGGATACCAGGGGACCCGGGGAGCTGTTTTTT. Encoded protein: CAISEDTRGPGELFF. The chain uses TRBV10-3 and TRBJ2-2; D is possibly TRBD1 (6 bases). This CDR3 contains 15 residues. The V end lost 2 bases, the J end lost 6 bases, and 13 bases lay between the germline ends. In germline, CDR1 is ENHRY, CDR2 SYGVKD.

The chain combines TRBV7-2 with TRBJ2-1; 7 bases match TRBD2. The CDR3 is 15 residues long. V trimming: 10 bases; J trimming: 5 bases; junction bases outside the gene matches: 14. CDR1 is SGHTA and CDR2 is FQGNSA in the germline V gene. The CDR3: CATLRVSGLNNEQFF. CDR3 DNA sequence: TGTGCCACCCTACGAGTTAGCGGGCTTAACAATGAGCAGTTCTTC.

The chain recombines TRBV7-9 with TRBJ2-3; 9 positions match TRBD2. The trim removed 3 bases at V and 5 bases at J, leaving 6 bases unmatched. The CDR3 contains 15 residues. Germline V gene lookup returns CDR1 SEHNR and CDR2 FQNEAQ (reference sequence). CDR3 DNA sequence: TGTGCCAGCAGCTTTTTGGCGGGAGGGATAGATACGCAGTATTTT. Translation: CASSFLAGGIDTQYF.

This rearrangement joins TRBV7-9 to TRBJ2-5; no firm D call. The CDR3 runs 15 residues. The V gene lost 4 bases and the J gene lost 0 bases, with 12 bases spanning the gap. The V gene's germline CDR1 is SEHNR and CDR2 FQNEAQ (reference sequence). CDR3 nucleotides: TGTGCCAGCAGCTCGACGACCGCGTACCAAGAGACCCAGTACTTC. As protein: CASSSTTAYQETQYF.

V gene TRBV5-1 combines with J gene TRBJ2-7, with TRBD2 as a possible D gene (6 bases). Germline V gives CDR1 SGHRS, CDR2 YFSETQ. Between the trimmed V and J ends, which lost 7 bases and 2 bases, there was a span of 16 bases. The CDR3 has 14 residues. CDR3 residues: CASSNPGGAYEQYF. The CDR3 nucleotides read TGCGCCAGCTCAAACCCGGGCGGGGCCTACGAGCAGTACTTC.

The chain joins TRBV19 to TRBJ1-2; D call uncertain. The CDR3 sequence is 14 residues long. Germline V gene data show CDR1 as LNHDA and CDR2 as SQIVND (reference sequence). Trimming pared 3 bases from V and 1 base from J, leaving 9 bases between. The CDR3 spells CASSIDGYNYGYTF. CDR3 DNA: TGTGCCAGTAGTATTGATGGGTATAACTATGGCTACACCTTC.

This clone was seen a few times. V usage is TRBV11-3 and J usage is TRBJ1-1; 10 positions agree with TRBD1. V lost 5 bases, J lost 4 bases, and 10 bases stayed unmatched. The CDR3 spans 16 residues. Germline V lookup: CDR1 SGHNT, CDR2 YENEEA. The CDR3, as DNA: TGTGCCAGCAGCCCAAGACAGGGGGCGGGTAGCACTGAAGCTTTCTTT. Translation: CASSPRQGAGSTEAFF.

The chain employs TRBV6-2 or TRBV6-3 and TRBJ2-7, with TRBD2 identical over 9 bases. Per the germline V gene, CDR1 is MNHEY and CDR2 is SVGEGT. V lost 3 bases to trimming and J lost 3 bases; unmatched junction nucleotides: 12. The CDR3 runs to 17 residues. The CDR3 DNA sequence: TGTGCCAGCAGTTATACTAGGCCCCGTAGCGGGAGCTACGAGCAGTACGTC. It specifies CASSYTRPRSGSYEQYV.

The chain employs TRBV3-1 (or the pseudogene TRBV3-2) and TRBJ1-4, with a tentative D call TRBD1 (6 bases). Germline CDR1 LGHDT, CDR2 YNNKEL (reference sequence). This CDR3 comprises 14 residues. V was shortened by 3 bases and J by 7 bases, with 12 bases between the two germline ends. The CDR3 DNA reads TGTGCCAGCAGCCAGAGGGGGGCGCTTGAAAAACTGTTTTTT. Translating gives CASSQRGALEKLFF.

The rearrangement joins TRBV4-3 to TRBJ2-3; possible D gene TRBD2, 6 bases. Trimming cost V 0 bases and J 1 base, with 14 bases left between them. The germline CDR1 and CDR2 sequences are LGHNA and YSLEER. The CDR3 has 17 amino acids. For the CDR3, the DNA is TGCGCCAGCAGCCAAGAACCCGGCGGGACTCGCACAGATACGCAGTATTTT. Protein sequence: CASSQEPGGTRTDTQYF.

CDR3 region: CASSRGQYGYTF. Here the CDR3 DNA reads TGCGCCAGCAGTCGGGGACAGTATGGCTACACCTTC. The rearrangement uses TRBV5-1 and TRBJ1-2; TRBD1 agrees at 7 bases. The CDR3 is 12 residues long. The germline V gene has CDR1 SGHRS and CDR2 YFSETQ. With 5 bases clipped from V and 5 bases from J, the junction kept 3 bases outside the gene matches.

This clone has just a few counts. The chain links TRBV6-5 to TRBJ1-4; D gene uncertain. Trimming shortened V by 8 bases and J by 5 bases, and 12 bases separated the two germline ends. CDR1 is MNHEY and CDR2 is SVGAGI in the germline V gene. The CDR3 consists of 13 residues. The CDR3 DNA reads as TGTGCCAGCCGGGAGAGCTTGAATGAAAAACTGTTTTTT. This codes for CASRESLNEKLFF.

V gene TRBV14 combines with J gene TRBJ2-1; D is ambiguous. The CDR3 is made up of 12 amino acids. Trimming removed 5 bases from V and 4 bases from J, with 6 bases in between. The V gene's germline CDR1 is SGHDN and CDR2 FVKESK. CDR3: CASSSEYNEQFF. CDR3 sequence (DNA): TGTGCCAGCAGCTCAGAGTACAATGAGCAGTTCTTC.

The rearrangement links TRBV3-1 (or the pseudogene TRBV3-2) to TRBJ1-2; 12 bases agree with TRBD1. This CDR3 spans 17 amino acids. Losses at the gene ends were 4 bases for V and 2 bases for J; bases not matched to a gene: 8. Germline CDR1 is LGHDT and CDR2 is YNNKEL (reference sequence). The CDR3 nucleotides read TGTGCCAGCAGCCTGGGACAGGGGGCGATATGGAACTATGGCTACACCTTC. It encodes CASSLGQGAIWNYGYTF.

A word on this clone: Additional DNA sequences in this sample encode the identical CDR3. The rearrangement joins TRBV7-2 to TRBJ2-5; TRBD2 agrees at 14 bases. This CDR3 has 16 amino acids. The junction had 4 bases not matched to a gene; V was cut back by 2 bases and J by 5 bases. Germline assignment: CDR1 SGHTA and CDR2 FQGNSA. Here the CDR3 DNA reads TGTGCCAGCAGCTTAAGACTAGCGGGAGGGCGGGAGACCCAGTACTTC. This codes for CASSLRLAGGRETQYF.

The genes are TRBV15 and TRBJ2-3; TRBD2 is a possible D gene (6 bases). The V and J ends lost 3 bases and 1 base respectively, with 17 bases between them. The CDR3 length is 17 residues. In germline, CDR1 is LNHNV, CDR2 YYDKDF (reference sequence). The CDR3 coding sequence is TGTGCCACCAGCAGGTTAGGTCGCGGGGAGGGCACAGATACGCAGTATTTT. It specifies CATSRLGRGEGTDTQYF. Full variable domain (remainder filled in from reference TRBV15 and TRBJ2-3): DAMVIQNPRYQVTQFGKPVTLSCSQTLNHNVMYWYQQKSSQAPKLLFHYYDKDFNNEADTPDNFQSRRPNTSFCFLDIRSPGLGDTAMYLCATSRLGRGEGTDTQYFGPGTRLTVL.

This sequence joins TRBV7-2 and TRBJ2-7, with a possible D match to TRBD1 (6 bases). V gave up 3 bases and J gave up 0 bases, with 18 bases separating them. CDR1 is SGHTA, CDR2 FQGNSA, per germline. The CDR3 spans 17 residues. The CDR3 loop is CASSFPPATGSSYEQYF. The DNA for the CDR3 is TGTGCCAGCAGCTTCCCACCTGCGACAGGTTCCTCCTACGAGCAGTACTTC.

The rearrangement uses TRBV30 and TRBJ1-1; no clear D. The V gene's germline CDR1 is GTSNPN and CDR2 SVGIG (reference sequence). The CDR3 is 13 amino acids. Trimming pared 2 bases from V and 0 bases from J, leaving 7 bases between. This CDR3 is CAWSRSVNTEAFF. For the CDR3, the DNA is TGTGCCTGGAGTAGATCGGTGAACACTGAAGCTTTCTTT.

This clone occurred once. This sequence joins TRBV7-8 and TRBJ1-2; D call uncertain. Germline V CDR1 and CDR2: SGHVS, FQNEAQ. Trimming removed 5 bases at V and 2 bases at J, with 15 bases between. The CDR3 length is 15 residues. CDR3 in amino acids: CASSPEWSNNYGYTF. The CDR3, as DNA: TGTGCCAGCAGCCCCGAGTGGAGTAACAACTATGGCTACACCTTC. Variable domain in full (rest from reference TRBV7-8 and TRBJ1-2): GAGVSQSPRYKVAKRGQDVALRCDPISGHVSLFWYQQALGQGPEFLTYFQNEAQLDKSGLPSDRFFAERPEGSVSTLKIQRTQQEDSAVYLCASSPEWSNNYGYTFGSGTRLTVV.

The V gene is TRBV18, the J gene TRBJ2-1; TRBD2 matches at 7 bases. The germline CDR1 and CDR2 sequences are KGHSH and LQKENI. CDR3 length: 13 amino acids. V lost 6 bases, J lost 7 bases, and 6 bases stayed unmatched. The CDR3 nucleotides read TGTGCCAGCTCGACAGAGCGGGGTAATGAGCAGTTCTTC. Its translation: CASSTERGNEQFF. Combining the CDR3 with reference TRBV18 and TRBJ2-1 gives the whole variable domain NAGVMQNPRHLVRRRGQEARLRCSPMKGHSHVYWYRQLPEEGLKFMVYLQKENIIDESGMPKERFSAEFPKEGPSILRIQQVVRGDSAAYFCASSTERGNEQFFGPGTRLTVL.

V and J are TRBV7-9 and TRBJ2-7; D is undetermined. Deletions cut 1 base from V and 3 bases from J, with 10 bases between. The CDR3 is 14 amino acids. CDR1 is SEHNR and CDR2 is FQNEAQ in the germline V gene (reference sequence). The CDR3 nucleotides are TGTGCCAGCAGCTTAGGGACCGAGAACTACGAGCAGTACTTC. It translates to CASSLGTENYEQYF.

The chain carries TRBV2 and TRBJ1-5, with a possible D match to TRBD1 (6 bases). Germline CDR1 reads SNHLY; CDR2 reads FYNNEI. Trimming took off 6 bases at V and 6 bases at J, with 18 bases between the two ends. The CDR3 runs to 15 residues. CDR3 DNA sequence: TGTGCCAGCAGCCAAGAGGGGGGCGCGGGTCAGCCCCAGCATTTT. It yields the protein CASSQEGGAGQPQHF.

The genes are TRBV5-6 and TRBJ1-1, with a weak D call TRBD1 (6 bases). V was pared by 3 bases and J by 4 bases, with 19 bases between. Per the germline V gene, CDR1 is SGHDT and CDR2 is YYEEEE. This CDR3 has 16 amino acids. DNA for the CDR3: TGTGCCAGCAGCTCCGGGGGACTCACAGGGATCACTGAAGCTTTCTTT. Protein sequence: CASSSGGLTGITEAFF.

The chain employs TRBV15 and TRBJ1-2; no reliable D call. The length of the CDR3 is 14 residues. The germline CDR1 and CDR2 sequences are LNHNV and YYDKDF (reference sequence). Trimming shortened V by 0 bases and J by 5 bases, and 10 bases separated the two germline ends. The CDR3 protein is CATSRDAVPYGYTF. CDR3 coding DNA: TGTGCCACCAGCAGAGATGCAGTCCCGTATGGCTACACCTTC.

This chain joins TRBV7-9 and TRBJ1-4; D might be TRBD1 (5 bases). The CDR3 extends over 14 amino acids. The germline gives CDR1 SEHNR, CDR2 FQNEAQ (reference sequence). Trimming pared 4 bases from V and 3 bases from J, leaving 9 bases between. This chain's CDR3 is CASSSRTSNEKLFF. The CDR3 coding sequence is TGTGCCAGCAGCTCCCGGACATCTAATGAAAAACTGTTTTTT.

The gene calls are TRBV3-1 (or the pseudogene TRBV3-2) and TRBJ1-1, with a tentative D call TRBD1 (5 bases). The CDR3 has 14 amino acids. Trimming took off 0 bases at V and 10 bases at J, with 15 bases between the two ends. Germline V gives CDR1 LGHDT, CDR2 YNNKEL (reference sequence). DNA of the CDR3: TGTGCCAGCAGCCAAGATGGGGCCGGGGCAAGAGCTTTCTTT. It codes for CASSQDGAGARAFF.

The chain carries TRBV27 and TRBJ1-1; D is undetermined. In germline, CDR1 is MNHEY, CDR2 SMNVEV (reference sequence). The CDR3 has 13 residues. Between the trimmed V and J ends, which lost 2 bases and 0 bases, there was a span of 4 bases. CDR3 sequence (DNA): TGTGCCAGCAGTTTAATGGTGAACACTGAAGCTTTCTTT. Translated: CASSLMVNTEAFF.

In DNA, the CDR3 is TGTGCCACCTTGAAAAATAGCAATCAGCCCCAGCATTTT. It specifies CATLKNSNQPQHF. The chain carries TRBV14 and TRBJ1-5; no reliable D call. Germline V gene data show CDR1 as SGHDN and CDR2 as FVKESK. This CDR3 is 13 amino acids long. Trimming removed 10 bases at V and 0 bases at J, with 10 bases between.

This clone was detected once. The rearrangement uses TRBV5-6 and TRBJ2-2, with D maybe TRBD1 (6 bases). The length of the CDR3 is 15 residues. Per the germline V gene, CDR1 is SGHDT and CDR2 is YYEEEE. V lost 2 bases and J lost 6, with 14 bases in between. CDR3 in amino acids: CASSFDRRASGELFF. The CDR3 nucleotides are TGTGCCAGCAGCTTTGACAGGCGTGCGTCCGGGGAGCTGTTTTTT.

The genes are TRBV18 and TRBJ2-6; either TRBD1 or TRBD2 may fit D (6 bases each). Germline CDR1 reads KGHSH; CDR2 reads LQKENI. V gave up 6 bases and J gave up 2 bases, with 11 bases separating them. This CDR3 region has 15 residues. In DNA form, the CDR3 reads TGTGCCAGCTCGACAGGCGGGGCTGGGGCCAACGTCCTGACTTTC. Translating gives CASSTGGAGANVLTF.